This T cell receptor beta chain was captured in a study of T cell repertoires in cytomegalovirus infection. Study context: The public TCR beta signatures pointed to both CMV infection and matching HLA type. General study results and limits: Ex vivo responses were dominated by HLA-C-restricted CMV-specific TCR beta clonotypes. There were carriers of CMV plus the relevant HLA, and cumulative public TCR beta family frequency identified them.

This clonotype was found a few times. Antigen unknown. Germline V gives CDR1 MDHEN, CDR2 SYDVKM. The CDR3 has 18 residues. Trimming cost V 1 base and J 7 bases, with 22 bases left between them. TCRdb used MiXCR to reprocess the reads, holding one entry per CDR3 protein. The sample has some 300,000 distinct CDR3 sequences, 15% to 20% seen once. The sequencing sample was made of PBMCs. This chain connects TRBV28 to TRBJ2-2; D is undetermined. This TCR derives from a human donor in good health (CMV status not recorded). Some clones in this sample may be carry-over from other donors' samples. The CDR3 here is CASSLSFMERLEGGELFF. The CDR3 nucleotides read TGTGCCAGCAGTTTATCTTTTATGGAGCGCCTGGAAGGCGGGGAGCTGTTTTTT. The complete variable domain, with remaining parts taken from reference TRBV28 and TRBJ2-2, reads DVKVTQSSRYLVKRTGEKVFLECVQDMDHENMFWYRQDPGLGLRLIYFSYDVKMKEKGDIPEGYSVSREKKERFSLILESASTNQTSMYLCASSLSFMERLEGGELFFGEGSRLTVL.